This TCR beta chain was sequenced during a study of long-term antiretroviral therapy in people with HIV. With survey level as its setting, the immunoSEQ assay was v3.0. The protocol was immunoSEQ multiplex PCR, while the TCRdb copy is restricted to in-frame clones and leaves out a portion. The repertoire includes 20,000 to 25,000 clones, about 82% of them detected once, and 10% to 15% sits in the top ten. Study conclusions and caveats: Patients on ART gained diversity, which nonetheless stayed below transplant donor controls.

Germline values: CDR1 MNHNY, CDR2 SVGAGI (reference sequence). V gave up 2 bases and J gave up 6 bases, with 18 bases separating them. The CDR3 runs 16 residues. A remark on this clone: The antigen is unknown.

The sample consisted of unsorted PBMCs, taken 1.6 years after starting antiretroviral therapy. The chain uses TRBV6-6 and TRBJ2-3; D ambiguous. The TCR sequence derives from a man between 35 and 55 years old with HIV. CDR3 amino acids: CASSYLATDPFDTQYF. In nucleotides, the CDR3 is TGTGCCAGCAGTTACCTCGCCACCGACCCGTTCGATACGCAGTATTTT.